What follows are 15 T cell receptor beta chains derived from one specimen sequenced in a study of blood T cells in healthy people across ages. A second PCR of about 7 to 11 cycles used a sample-barcoded 5' primer and a J-beta primer mix. TCRdb analysed the 5' RACE reads with MiXCR anew, one entry per CDR3 protein. The data contain more than 1.4 million distinct CDR3 sequences, roughly 40% of them singletons. The specimen sequenced was blood. The receptors derive from a woman under 30 in good health.

The chain combines TRBV10-3 with TRBJ2-3; tentative D call: TRBD2 (7 bases). V was pared by 6 bases and J by 1 base, with 17 bases between. The CDR3 sequence is 16 residues long. Germline CDR1 ENHRY, CDR2 SYGVKD. CDR3 in DNA: TGTGCCATCAGAGCAGGCGCGGGGGCGGGCACAGATACGCAGTATTTT. Translated, it gives CAIRAGAGAGTDTQYF.

This clonotype occurred a few times. V is TRBV6-5 and J is TRBJ1-1; possibly TRBD1 for D (6 bases). From germline, CDR1 is MNHEY and CDR2 SVGAGI. This CDR3 is built from 16 residues. V dropped 2 bases and J dropped 4 bases, with 17 bases sitting between them. The CDR3 DNA follows: TGTGCCAGCAGTTACCACAGAGGGGGGGAAGGCACTGAAGCTTTCTTT. Its protein is CASSYHRGGEGTEAFF.

The chain carries TRBV12-5 and TRBJ2-1, with 14 bases lining up with TRBD2. V was pared by 3 bases and J by 9 bases, with 7 bases of the junction left unmatched. The CDR3 extends over 16 amino acids. Per germline, CDR1 LGHNT and CDR2 FRNRAP. The CDR3 region has the DNA TGTGCTAGTGGTTTATTGACTAGCGGGGGGGGAGGTGAGCAGTTCTTC. This codes for CASGLLTSGGGGEQFF.

The chain links TRBV5-1 to TRBJ2-7; 9 nucleotides match TRBD1. The germline V gene has CDR1 SGHRS and CDR2 YFSETQ. Trimming removed 0 bases from V and 7 bases from J; junction bases left unmatched: 11. The CDR3 has 16 amino acids. Here the CDR3 reads CASSLATGGINNEQYF. The CDR3 coding sequence is TGCGCCAGCAGCTTGGCCACAGGGGGCATCAACAATGAGCAGTACTTC.

The chain uses TRBV20-1 and TRBJ2-7, with D possibly TRBD2 on 6 matching bases. Trimming took off 6 bases at V and 2 bases at J, with 11 bases between the two ends. Germline V lookup: CDR1 DFQATT, CDR2 SNEGSKA (reference sequence). CDR3 length: 12 residues. CDR3 nucleotides: TGCAGTGCAAGCGGGCTAGCCTACGAGCAGTACTTC. Translating gives CSASGLAYEQYF.

The chain recombines TRBV20-1 with TRBJ2-1; the D is unclear. Germline V CDR1 and CDR2: DFQATT, SNEGSKA (reference sequence). CDR3 length equals 14 residues. V dropped 5 bases and J dropped 0 bases, with 11 bases sitting between them. The CDR3 sequence: CSASDDRSYNEQFF. CDR3 in DNA: TGCAGTGCTTCAGATGACCGCTCCTACAATGAGCAGTTCTTC.

This clonotype showed up just a few times. This chain links TRBV20-1 with TRBJ2-1; no firm D call. The CDR3 is made up of 13 amino acids. The germline V gene has CDR1 DFQATT and CDR2 SNEGSKA (reference sequence). V lost 6 bases and J lost 7, with 16 bases in between. The CDR3 protein is CSARRLSVNEQFF. For the CDR3, the DNA is TGCAGTGCCAGACGGCTCAGTGTAAATGAGCAGTTCTTC.

The sample holds a few counts of this clonotype. The V and J genes are TRBV10-3 and TRBJ2-1; TRBD1 is a possible D gene (6 bases). This CDR3 spans 13 amino acids. Germline assignment: CDR1 ENHRY and CDR2 SYGVKD. Trimming removed 7 bases from V and 5 bases from J, with 12 bases in between. CDR3 protein: CAITRTEDNEQFF. The CDR3 DNA sequence: TGTGCCATCACTAGGACAGAAGACAATGAGCAGTTCTTC.

The chain combines TRBV20-1 with TRBJ2-5; tentatively, D is TRBD2 (5 bases). Trimming took 0 bases from V and 3 from J, leaving 17 bases between them. The CDR3 contains 16 residues. The V gene's germline CDR1 is DFQATT and CDR2 SNEGSKA (reference sequence). The CDR3 DNA reads TGCAGTGCTAGAGATCCCTTCCTAGCAGCCAAAGAGACCCAGTACTTC. Its protein is CSARDPFLAAKETQYF.

This chain uses TRBV9 with TRBJ2-1; TRBD2 matches at 7 bases. Germline lookup yields CDR1 SGDLS and CDR2 YYNGEE. The CDR3 is 14 amino acids. V trimming: 0 bases; J trimming: 7 bases; junction bases outside the gene matches: 4. This CDR3 is CASSVGVSGNEQFF. CDR3 bases: TGTGCCAGCAGCGTAGGGGTTAGCGGGAATGAGCAGTTCTTC. Full variable domain (missing parts from reference TRBV9 and TRBJ2-1): DSGVTQTPKHLITATGQRVTLRCSPRSGDLSVYWYQQSLDQGLQFLIQYYNGEERAKGNILERFSAQQFPDLHSELNLSSLELGDSALYFCASSVGVSGNEQFFGPGTRLTVL.

The chain recombines TRBV5-6 with TRBJ1-2; D is unclear. The CDR3 totals 17 residues. Trimming took 1 base from V and 2 from J, leaving 18 bases between them. Germline CDR1 SGHDT, CDR2 YYEEEE. CDR3 loop: CASSLTTASIGNYGYTF. The CDR3 DNA reads as TGTGCCAGCAGCTTGACTACAGCTAGTATAGGAAACTATGGCTACACCTTC.

This chain joins TRBV14 and TRBJ2-1; possibly TRBD1 for D (6 bases). The CDR3 loop spans 14 amino acids. V was cut by 2 bases and J by 9 bases, with 14 bases left in between. In germline, CDR1 is SGHDN, CDR2 FVKESK. As DNA, the CDR3 is TGTGCCAGCAGCCAACCGGGAACAGGGTGTGAGCAGTTCTTC. Translated: CASSQPGTGCEQFF.

This clonotype appeared a few times. The genes are TRBV6-1 and TRBJ2-7; 7 positions agree with TRBD2. Germline-derived CDR1 and CDR2 are MNHNS and SASEGT. Germline trimming cut 5 bases from V and 6 bases from J; bases unmatched to any gene: 16. The CDR3 contains 16 residues. The CDR3 spells CASSYTAGLGGSEQYF. In DNA, the CDR3 is TGTGCCAGCAGTTATACCGCGGGACTGGGAGGGAGCGAGCAGTACTTC.

This rearrangement joins TRBV10-3 to TRBJ2-1, with D tentatively TRBD1 or TRBD2 (5 bases each). The CDR3 sequence is 16 residues long. The germline CDR1 and CDR2 sequences are ENHRY and SYGVKD. V was shortened by 0 bases and J by 10 bases, with 19 bases between the two germline ends. This CDR3 is CAISESSSQGNREQFF. The CDR3 nucleotides are TGTGCCATCAGTGAGTCATCTAGCCAGGGAAATAGGGAGCAGTTCTTC.

The chain combines TRBV7-9 with TRBJ1-2; a weak D match, TRBD1 (5 bases). The length of the CDR3 is 15 residues. V lost 0 bases and J lost 3, with 11 bases in between. Per the germline V gene, CDR1 is SEHNR and CDR2 is FQNEAQ (reference sequence). CDR3 DNA: TGTGCCAGCAGCTTAGCGGGGGGGTCTCACTATGGCTACACCTTC. This translates into CASSLAGGSHYGYTF. Looking up the rest from reference TRBV7-9 and TRBJ1-2 gives the full variable domain: DTGVSQNPRHKITKRGQNVTFRCDPISEHNRLYWYRQTLGQGPEFLTYFQNEAQLEKSRLLSDRFSAERPKGSFSTLEIQRTEQGDSAMYLCASSLAGGSHYGYTFGSGTRLTVV.